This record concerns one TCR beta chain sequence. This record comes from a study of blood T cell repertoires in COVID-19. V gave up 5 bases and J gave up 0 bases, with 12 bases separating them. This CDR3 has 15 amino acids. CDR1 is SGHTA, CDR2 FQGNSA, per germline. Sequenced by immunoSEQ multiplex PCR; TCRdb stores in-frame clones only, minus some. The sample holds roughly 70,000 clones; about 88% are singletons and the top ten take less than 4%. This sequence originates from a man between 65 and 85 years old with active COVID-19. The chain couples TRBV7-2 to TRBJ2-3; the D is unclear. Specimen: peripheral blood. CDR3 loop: CASSLDGSSTDTQYF. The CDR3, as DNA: TGTGCCAGCAGCCTAGACGGTTCTAGCACAGATACGCAGTATTTT.